The 6 T cell receptor beta chains in this list originate from one sample, sequenced in a study of radiotherapy plus CTLA-4 blockade in lung cancer. The method was immunoSEQ multiplex PCR; TCRdb's version includes in-frame clones alone and lacks a portion of them. In the table there are more than 40,000 clones, more than 70% of which are singletons. The sequenced sample was peripheral blood, obtained from a patient treated with radiotherapy plus ipilimumab. The receptors were sampled from a human donor with non-small cell lung cancer who had stable disease on radiotherapy plus ipilimumab.

The chain joins TRBV10-3 to TRBJ1-3, with D uncertain. V was clipped by 5 bases and J by 0 bases, with 5 bases between them. Looked up from germline, CDR1 is ENHRY and CDR2 is SYGVKD. The CDR3 loop spans 13 amino acids. For the CDR3, the DNA is TGTGCCATCAGTTCTGCCTCTGGAAACACCATATATTTT. Translated: CAISSASGNTIYF.

V usage is TRBV9 and J usage is TRBJ1-2; 8 positions agree with TRBD1. The length of the CDR3 is 15 residues. From germline, CDR1 is SGDLS and CDR2 YYNGEE. V gave up 0 bases and J gave up 8 bases; unmatched junction bases: 9. The CDR3 is CASSVEWQGAGGYTF. CDR3 coding DNA: TGTGCCAGCAGCGTAGAGTGGCAGGGGGCGGGCGGCTACACCTTC.

The J gene is TRBJ2-1, the V gene TRBV5-6; no definite D call. CDR1 and CDR2 from the germline V gene are SGHDT and YYEEEE. V was shortened by 1 base and J by 0 bases, with 5 bases between the two germline ends. CDR3 length equals 14 residues. Here the CDR3 DNA reads TGTGCCAGCAGCTTGACAGTCTCCTACAATGAGCAGTTCTTC. Translation: CASSLTVSYNEQFF.

This clone was counted at least ten times. The V gene is TRBV7-6, the J gene TRBJ1-4; the D is unclear. The V end was cut by 1 base, the J end by 6 bases, with 12 bases between. The CDR3 is made up of 15 amino acids. Germline CDR1 is SGHVS and CDR2 is FNYEAQ. CDR3 loop: CASSLVGGKDEKLFF. In DNA form, the CDR3 reads TGTGCCAGCAGCTTAGTGGGCGGGAAGGATGAAAAACTGTTTTTT.

The V call is TRBV5-6, the J call TRBJ1-6; perhaps TRBD1 as D (5 bases). Trimming cost V 2 bases and J 9 bases, with 12 bases left between them. CDR3 length: 14 amino acids. Germline-derived CDR1 and CDR2 are SGHDT and YYEEEE. The CDR3 protein is CASSFDSQGSPLHF. CDR3 nucleotide sequence: TGTGCCAGCAGCTTCGACAGCCAGGGTTCACCCCTCCACTTT.

This clone has a handful of counts. The rearrangement uses TRBV2 and TRBJ1-4, with TRBD1 matching over 8 bases. This CDR3 is built from 15 residues. V trimming: 0 bases; J trimming: 8 bases; junction bases outside the gene matches: 5. Germline assignment: CDR1 SNHLY and CDR2 FYNNEI. The CDR3 sequence is CASSEATGEEEKLFF. The CDR3 DNA reads as TGTGCCAGCAGTGAAGCGACAGGGGAGGAAGAAAAACTGTTTTTT. The full variable domain, its missing parts supplied by reference TRBV2 and TRBJ1-4, is EPEVTQTPSHQVTQMGQEVILRCVPISNHLYFYWYRQILGQKVEFLVSFYNNEISEKSEIFDDQFSVERPDGSNFTLKIRSTKLEDSAMYFCASSEATGEEEKLFFGSGTQLSVL.